This T cell receptor (beta chain) was obtained from a study of Tregs in tolerant kidney transplant recipients. About this clone itself: Its antigen is unidentified.

Whole-study results and caveats: Few patients were studied, so findings need validation in larger groups.

Only in-frame clones appear in the TCRdb table, and some are missing; sequencing was by immunoSEQ multiplex PCR. The repertoire holds 110,000 or so clones, with around 91% as singletons. Thawed PBMCs were FACS-sorted into unstimulated CD4+CD25+CD127- regulatory T cells, CD4+CD25- non-regulatory cells, CD4 and CD8 cells. There are 17 residues in the CDR3. With 3 bases clipped from V and 4 bases from J, the junction kept 12 bases outside the gene matches. Germline V lookup: CDR1 LNHNV, CDR2 YYDKDF (reference sequence). What was sequenced was CD4+ T cells from blood. The clonotype originates from a human donor in good health. The chain uses TRBV15 and TRBJ2-1; TRBD1 agrees at 7 bases. The CDR3 loop reads CATSREHRDSLYNEQFF. CDR3 DNA: TGTGCCACCAGCAGGGAGCACCGGGACAGCTTATACAATGAGCAGTTCTTC.